Below, 29 T cell receptor beta chains from the same sample are listed, as sequenced in a study of graft-versus-host responses after intestinal transplantation. The authors plated roughly 200,000 CFSE-labeled responder cells with roughly 200,000 irradiated, violet-dye-labeled stimulator cells. Generated by immunoSEQ multiplex PCR, the TCRdb table keeps only in-frame clones and is missing some. This table has several thousand clones, about 33% appearing once. Sample: alloreactive CD8+ T cells from a mixed lymphocyte reaction culture, taken before transplantation. The sample's subset: CFSE-low proliferating T cells sorted from roughly six-day pre-transplant mixed lymphocyte reaction (GvH or HvG direction). The receptors stem from a human patient who was an organ donor for intestinal transplantation.

This chain connects TRBV27 to TRBJ2-1; D not resolved. V lost 6 bases and J lost 0, with 21 bases in between. Per the germline V gene, CDR1 is MNHEY and CDR2 is SMNVEV (reference sequence). This CDR3 region has 18 residues. The CDR3 DNA is TGTGCCAGCAGCCGCACCCCTAGTGTACCAAGCTCCTACAATGAGCAGTTCTTC. This codes for CASSRTPSVPSSYNEQFF.

The chain couples TRBV4-3 to TRBJ2-7; 9 nucleotides line up with TRBD2. This CDR3 spans 17 amino acids. The V gene's germline CDR1 is LGHNA and CDR2 YSLEER. J was trimmed by 3 bases and V by 0 bases; bases with no gene match: 9. As DNA, the CDR3 is TGCGCCAGCAGCCAAGAACGGACGACTAGCGGAGACTACGAGCAGTACTTC. This sequence encodes CASSQERTTSGDYEQYF.

This clone was seen more than once but under ten times. This chain connects TRBV19 to TRBJ2-1; TRBD1 is a possible D gene (5 bases). This CDR3 has 14 residues. CDR1 and CDR2 from the germline V gene are LNHDA and SQIVND (reference sequence). V was pared by 3 bases and J by 6 bases, with 12 bases between. In DNA form, the CDR3 reads TGTGCCAGTAGTATTAGTCAGGGCCTCAATGAGCAGTTCTTC. This translates into CASSISQGLNEQFF.

This clone was detected a few times. V usage is TRBV6-6 and J usage is TRBJ2-1; 8 bases align to TRBD2. This CDR3 contains 15 residues. V gave up 4 bases and J gave up 8 bases; unmatched junction bases: 10. Germline CDR1 reads MNHNY; CDR2 reads SVGAGI (reference sequence). The CDR3 is CASSWAGGPGDEQFF. In DNA, the CDR3 is TGTGCCAGCAGTTGGGCGGGAGGCCCGGGGGATGAGCAGTTCTTC.

This clone has just a few counts. The genes are TRBV7-9 and TRBJ1-3; D may be TRBD1 (6 bases). There are 16 residues in the CDR3. The V gene's germline CDR1 is SEHNR and CDR2 FQNEAQ (reference sequence). V was shortened by 4 bases and J by 4 bases, with 17 bases between the two germline ends. In DNA, the CDR3 is TGTGCCAGCAGCTCGCAAGGGACAACCCCGGGAAACACCATATATTTT. This gives the protein CASSSQGTTPGNTIYF.

In this sample, this clone is medium-sized. This chain links TRBV4-1 with TRBJ1-2; 8 nucleotides line up with TRBD1. From germline, CDR1 is MGHRA and CDR2 YSYEKL. V gave up 4 bases and J gave up 9 bases; unmatched junction bases: 10. This CDR3 has 14 amino acids. The CDR3 region has the DNA TGCGCCAGCAGCCCCGAGACAGGGGCGTGGAGCTACACCTTC. Amino acid sequence: CASSPETGAWSYTF.

This clone is medium-sized. The V and J genes are TRBV11-2 and TRBJ2-7; 8 bases are shared with TRBD1. The CDR3 runs to 14 residues. The V and J ends lost 6 bases and 6 bases, in that order; junction bases with no gene match: 10. Per the germline V gene, CDR1 is SGHAT and CDR2 is FQNNGV. This CDR3 reads CASRTGQEGLEQYF. CDR3 in DNA: TGTGCCAGCAGGACGGGACAGGAGGGGCTCGAGCAGTACTTC.

V gene TRBV6-1 combines with J gene TRBJ2-7; 11 positions agree with TRBD1. The CDR3 is 14 amino acids. Losses at the gene ends were 10 bases for V and 2 bases for J; bases not matched to a gene: 7. CDR1 and CDR2 (germline): MNHNS, SASEGT. CDR3 region: CAIRGTGGPYEQYF. The CDR3 nucleotides read TGTGCCATAAGGGGGACAGGGGGGCCCTACGAGCAGTACTTC.

In its sample, this clone was seen a few times. The J gene is TRBJ2-3, the V gene TRBV11-3, with D possibly being TRBD1 (6 bases). Between the trimmed V and J ends, which lost 5 bases and 2 bases, there was a span of 14 bases. Germline lookup yields CDR1 SGHNT and CDR2 YENEEA. This CDR3 has 15 residues. Here the CDR3 reads CASSPRGSYTDTQYF. The CDR3 DNA reads as TGTGCCAGCAGCCCTAGGGGGTCCTACACAGATACGCAGTATTTT. The full variable domain, its missing parts supplied by reference TRBV11-3 and TRBJ2-3, is EAGVVQSPRYKIIEKKQPVAFWCNPISGHNTLYWYLQNLGQGPELLIRYENEEAVDDSQLPKDRFSAERLKGVDSTLKIQPAELGDSAVYLCASSPRGSYTDTQYFGPGTRLTVL.

Relative to its sample, this clone is medium-sized. V and J are TRBV2 and TRBJ1-6, with D hard to call. Trimming removed 6 bases from V and 7 bases from J, with 10 bases in between. Germline V gene data show CDR1 as SNHLY and CDR2 as FYNNEI. The CDR3 runs 13 residues. Here the CDR3 reads CASSGSGNSPLHF. The CDR3 DNA follows: TGTGCCAGCAGCGGGAGTGGGAATTCACCCCTCCACTTT.

The V call is TRBV6-1, the J call TRBJ2-3; 8 bases line up with TRBD1. The germline V gene has CDR1 MNHNS and CDR2 SASEGT. CDR3 length equals 17 residues. V lost 2 bases and J lost 2; bases outside the gene matches: 9. The CDR3: CASSEMAGGGNTDTQYF. CDR3 in DNA: TGTGCCAGCAGTGAAATGGCAGGGGGCGGAAACACAGATACGCAGTATTTT.

This clone is deemed medium-sized. The V gene is TRBV6-6, the J gene TRBJ2-7, with TRBD1 identical over 8 bases. Trimming took 3 bases from V and 3 from J; bases not matched to a gene: 4. CDR1 and CDR2 from the germline V gene are MNHNY and SVGAGI (reference sequence). The CDR3 covers 14 residues. The DNA of the CDR3 is TGTGCCAGCAGTTATGAAGGACAGGGCTACGAGCAGTACTTC. Its translation is CASSYEGQGYEQYF.

The V call is TRBV6-4, the J call TRBJ2-1, with 8 bases that match TRBD2. Trimming removed 4 bases from V and 3 bases from J; junction bases left unmatched: 2. The CDR3 covers 14 residues. CDR1 and CDR2 from the germline V gene are MRHNA and SNTAGT. The CDR3 nucleotides read TGTGCCAGCAGTGTCGGGGGGGACTACAATGAGCAGTTCTTC. The encoded protein is CASSVGGDYNEQFF.

The chain links TRBV7-8 to TRBJ2-5; 10 bases are a match to TRBD2. The CDR3 extends over 16 amino acids. V gave up 3 bases and J gave up 5 bases; unmatched junction bases: 9. The germline gives CDR1 SGHVS, CDR2 FQNEAQ. The CDR3 here is CASSLRSGGAGETQYF. CDR3 in DNA: TGTGCCAGCAGCTTGAGAAGCGGGGGGGCTGGGGAGACCCAGTACTTC.

V is TRBV6-1 and J is TRBJ2-7; 9 bases map to TRBD2. The CDR3 covers 17 residues. CDR1 is MNHNS, CDR2 SASEGT, per germline. With 2 bases clipped from V and 4 bases from J, the junction kept 12 bases outside the gene matches. The CDR3 region is CASSEPIGGRAQYEQYF. The CDR3 region has the DNA TGTGCCAGCAGTGAACCGATCGGCGGGAGGGCCCAATACGAGCAGTACTTC.

This chain uses TRBV5-6 with TRBJ2-7; D is undetermined. CDR1 and CDR2 from the germline V gene are SGHDT and YYEEEE. The V end was cut by 0 bases, the J end by 1 base, with 8 bases between. The CDR3 totals 14 residues. CDR3 in amino acids: CASSLGVGSYEQYF. The CDR3 nucleotides are TGTGCCAGCAGCTTGGGGGTCGGGTCCTACGAGCAGTACTTC. Full variable domain (remainder filled in from reference TRBV5-6 and TRBJ2-7): DAGVTQSPTHLIKTRGQQVTLRCSPKSGHDTVSWYQQALGQGPQFIFQYYEEEERQRGNFPDRFSGHQFPNYSSELNVNALLLGDSALYLCASSLGVGSYEQYFGPGTRLTVT.

This clone was recorded only once. The chain couples TRBV27 to TRBJ2-7, with D possibly being TRBD2 (7 bases). Germline CDR1 and CDR2: MNHEY and SMNVEV (reference sequence). V lost 3 bases and J lost 4, with 16 bases in between. CDR3 length: 15 residues. The CDR3 sequence: CASSFGRGGVYEQYF. CDR3 coding DNA: TGTGCCAGCAGTTTTGGCAGGGGAGGGGTATACGAGCAGTACTTC.

The chain has TRBV6-5 and TRBJ2-3; 8 nucleotides agree with TRBD2. V lost 5 bases, J lost 5 bases, and 9 bases stayed unmatched. The germline CDR1 and CDR2 sequences are MNHEY and SVGAGI. The length of the CDR3 is 15 residues. The CDR3, as DNA: TGTGCCAGCAGTATAACAATAGCGGGACAAGATACGCAGTATTTT. Translating it yields CASSITIAGQDTQYF.

To note about this clone: A much bigger clone sits one base away, suggesting this may be a read error. The conserved phenylalanine or tryptophan is not found at the CDR3 terminus, so this likely reflects a read error. V is TRBV5-4 and J is TRBJ1-2; 8 bases align to TRBD1. The germline gives CDR1 SGHNT, CDR2 YYREEE (reference sequence). CDR3 length: 15 residues. V dropped 4 bases and J dropped 2; count of bases not matched to a gene: 7. DNA for the CDR3: TGTGCCAGCAGCCAAAACAGGGGGTGGAACTATGGCTACACCTCC. This encodes CASSQNRGWNYGYTS.

The chain carries TRBV5-1 and TRBJ1-6, with 7 bases lining up with TRBD1. The CDR3 runs 15 residues. V was pared by 1 base and J by 6 bases, with 4 bases of the junction left unmatched. CDR1 SGHRS and CDR2 YFSETQ come from the germline V gene. CDR3 protein: CASSLWGQSNSPLHF. The CDR3 DNA sequence: TGCGCCAGCAGCTTGTGGGGACAGTCTAATTCACCCCTCCACTTT.

Written as DNA, the CDR3 is TGTGCTAGTGCCTTACTAGCGGGGCCCACAGATACGCAGTATTTT. Translated: CASALLAGPTDTQYF. The chain is built from TRBV12-5 and TRBJ2-3; TRBD2 agrees at 10 bases. V gave up 7 bases and J gave up 2 bases; unmatched junction bases: 6. In germline, CDR1 is LGHNT, CDR2 FRNRAP. This CDR3 is 15 amino acids long. Full variable domain (missing parts from reference TRBV12-5 and TRBJ2-3): DARVTQTPRHKVTEMGQEVTMRCQPILGHNTVFWYRQTMMQGLELLAYFRNRAPLDDSGMPKDRFSAEMPDATLATLKIQPSEPRDSAVYFCASALLAGPTDTQYFGPGTRLTVL.

V and J are TRBV7-9 and TRBJ2-3, with D uncertain. The ends were cut back, 1 base at V and 5 bases at J, with 4 bases in the middle. In germline, CDR1 is SEHNR, CDR2 FQNEAQ (reference sequence). This CDR3 has 12 residues. This CDR3 is CASSLDIDTQYF. The DNA for the CDR3 is TGTGCCAGCAGCTTAGATATAGATACGCAGTATTTT.

This clone has more than one count but fewer than ten. CDR3 coding DNA: TGTGCCAGCAGCTGGGGCCACTACGAGCAGTACTTC. Protein product: CASSWGHYEQYF. The chain couples TRBV5-6 to TRBJ2-7; possibly TRBD1 for D (5 bases). Between the trimmed V and J ends, which lost 3 bases and 3 bases, there was a span of 7 bases. This CDR3 is 12 amino acids long. From germline, CDR1 is SGHDT and CDR2 YYEEEE.

By sample fraction, this clone is medium-sized. The rearrangement joins TRBV19 to TRBJ2-1; TRBD2 aligns across 11 bases. From germline, CDR1 is LNHDA and CDR2 SQIVND (reference sequence). V shed 3 bases, J shed 7 bases, and the junction held 5 bases outside the gene matches. The CDR3 runs 15 residues. CDR3 coding DNA: TGTGCCAGTAGTATCTTAGCGGGAGGGCCAAATGAGCAGTTCTTC. Residues: CASSILAGGPNEQFF.

The chain's CDR3 is CASSRTGHPYHSNQPQHF. In nucleotides, the CDR3 is TGCGCCAGCAGTCGGACAGGGCACCCGTACCATAGCAATCAGCCCCAGCATTTT. This chain connects TRBV4-1 to TRBJ1-5, with 8 nucleotides matching TRBD1. Germline CDR1 reads MGHRA; CDR2 reads YSYEKL. J lost 0 bases, V lost 6 bases, and 13 bases had no gene match. The CDR3 consists of 18 residues.

By frequency in the sample, this clone is medium-sized. The chain links TRBV14 to TRBJ2-7; TRBD1 agrees at 9 bases. V was pared by 4 bases and J by 9 bases, with 10 bases of the junction left unmatched. Per germline, CDR1 SGHDN and CDR2 FVKESK. This CDR3 spans 14 amino acids. The CDR3 spells CASSLTGTGSAQYF. The CDR3 bases are TGTGCCAGCAGCCTTACCGGGACAGGGTCGGCGCAGTACTTC. The complete variable domain, with remaining parts taken from reference TRBV14 and TRBJ2-7, reads EAGVTQFPSHSVIEKGQTVTLRCDPISGHDNLYWYRRVMGKEIKFLLHFVKESKQDESGMPNNRFLAERTGGTYSTLKVQPAELEDSGVYFCASSLTGTGSAQYFGPGTRLTVT.

The chain links TRBV5-1 to TRBJ2-7; D is unresolved. V gave up 0 bases and J gave up 0 bases, with 4 bases separating them. Germline V gene lookup returns CDR1 SGHRS and CDR2 YFSETQ. CDR3 size: 13 residues. The CDR3 is CASSLGRSYEQYF. DNA of the CDR3: TGCGCCAGCAGCTTGGGTCGCTCCTACGAGCAGTACTTC.

The chain is built from TRBV13 and TRBJ2-7, with D hard to call. Trimming cost V 1 base and J 3 bases, with 7 bases left between them. Germline CDR1 reads PRHDT; CDR2 reads FYEKMQ (reference sequence). This CDR3 spans 13 amino acids. CDR3 residues: CASSLVAHYEQYF. The DNA of the CDR3 is TGTGCCAGCAGCTTAGTAGCCCACTACGAGCAGTACTTC.

The chain has TRBV30 and TRBJ2-7, with 7 bases lining up with TRBD1. V dropped 5 bases and J dropped 4; count of bases not matched to a gene: 8. Germline loops: CDR1 GTSNPN, CDR2 SVGIG (reference sequence). This CDR3 has 13 amino acids. The CDR3 DNA sequence: TGTGCCTGGGATACAGGGGCCCTATACGAGCAGTACTTC. It translates to CAWDTGALYEQYF. Drawing the rest from reference TRBV30 and TRBJ2-7, the complete variable domain is SQTIHQWPATLVQPVGSPLSLECTVEGTSNPNLYWYRQAAGRGLQLLFYSVGIGQISSEVPQNLSASRPQDRQFILSSKKLLLSDSGFYLCAWDTGALYEQYFGPGTRLTVT.